This TCR beta chain was captured in a study of regulatory T cells in long-lasting Graves disease. V gave up 5 bases and J gave up 1 base, with 4 bases separating them. This CDR3 spans 12 amino acids. Germline-derived CDR1 and CDR2 are SGHNT and YENEEA. Comments on this clonotype: Antigen: not known. A single base is all that separates this from a far larger clone, so a read error is likely.

General study findings and limits: Rather than thyroid tissue, only peripheral blood underwent study.

CDR3 regions were amplified by Arm-PCR using iRepertoire HTBI primers to build TCR beta libraries. Using its own MiXCR run on the multiplex PCR reads, TCRdb lists one record per CDR3 protein. Of some 230,000 distinct CDR3 sequences listed, about 17% were seen once; the top ten hold roughly a fifth. Time point: newly diagnosed GD, antithyroid drugs for less than 3 months. PBMC-extracted RNA yielded the TCR library. The sequence was collected from a female donor with Graves disease. The sequences come from peripheral blood mononuclear cells (PBMCs), collected at new diagnosis, from a patient treated with antithyroid drugs. The chain employs TRBV11-3 and TRBJ2-3; D gene uncertain. The CDR3 loop is CASSIGTDTQYF. The DNA of the CDR3 is TGTGCCAGCAGCATCGGCACAGATACGCAGTATTTT.